These 11 T cell receptor beta chains were sequenced from one sample in a study of blood T cells in healthy people across ages. The use of a sample-barcoded 5' primer and a J-beta primer mix characterized a second PCR of about 7 to 12 cycles. TCRdb re-called the 5' RACE reads with MiXCR, one entry per CDR3 protein. Of about 680,000 distinct CDR3 sequences in the sample, 49% were seen once. Source material: blood. These receptors were obtained from a woman between 55 and 75 years old in good health.

This clonotype was seen many times. This chain uses TRBV4-2 with TRBJ2-4; D gene unclear. The V gene's germline CDR1 is LGHNA and CDR2 YNFKEQ. V lost 0 bases, J lost 1 base, and 13 bases lay in between. CDR3 length equals 17 residues. The CDR3 loop is CASSQDLRSWAKNIQYF. In nucleotides, the CDR3 is TGTGCCAGCAGCCAAGACCTGAGAAGTTGGGCCAAAAACATTCAGTACTTC.

This sequence joins TRBV28 and TRBJ2-4, with 9 nucleotides matching TRBD2. The CDR3 has 16 amino acids. J gave up 0 bases and V 4 bases, and 4 bases lay outside the gene matches. Germline V gene lookup returns CDR1 MDHEN and CDR2 SYDVKM. The CDR3 here is CASSWREGLAKNIQYF. CDR3 nucleotides: TGTGCCAGCAGTTGGCGGGAGGGCCTAGCCAAAAACATTCAGTACTTC.

This chain joins TRBV20-1 and TRBJ1-4; D remains ambiguous. The V end lost 3 bases, the J end lost 1 base, and 9 bases lay between the germline ends. Looked up from germline, CDR1 is DFQATT and CDR2 is SNEGSKA (reference sequence). This CDR3 has 14 amino acids. In DNA form, the CDR3 reads TGCAGTGCTAGCTGGGAGGGAACTAATGAAAAACTGTTTTTT. Translating gives CSASWEGTNEKLFF.

The chain employs TRBV20-1 and TRBJ1-2; TRBD1 is a possible D gene (6 bases). Trimming pared 0 bases from V and 9 bases from J, leaving 17 bases between. CDR1 and CDR2 (germline): DFQATT, SNEGSKA (reference sequence). The CDR3 extends over 14 amino acids. CDR3 amino acids: CSARDSGTIRSYTF. The CDR3 DNA reads TGCAGTGCTAGAGATTCCGGGACAATTCGTAGCTACACCTTC.

The chain combines TRBV7-6 with TRBJ2-4; weak D call: TRBD2 (7 bases). The DNA end is a closer match to TRBJ2-7, so the J assignment may be wrong. Germline assignment: CDR1 SGHVS and CDR2 FNYEAQ. This CDR3 has 12 amino acids. For the CDR3, the DNA is TGTGCCAGCAGCCAAGGGGGGGTCGAGCAGTACTTC. This translates into CASSQGGVEQYF.

This sequence joins TRBV7-2 and TRBJ1-6, with D uncertain. This CDR3 region has 13 residues. Germline assignment: CDR1 SGHTA and CDR2 FQGNSA. Trimming stripped 5 bases from V and 11 bases from J, with 13 bases between. The CDR3 region has the DNA TGTGCCAGCAGCCGTTCGGAGGTTCCACCCCTCCACTTT. Translation: CASSRSEVPPLHF.

CDR3 sequence reads: CSVESQYSYNEQFF. DNA for the CDR3: TGCAGCGTTGAAAGCCAGTACTCCTACAATGAGCAGTTCTTC. The chain links TRBV29-1 to TRBJ2-1; D remains ambiguous. Trimming took off 2 bases at V and 0 bases at J, with 8 bases between the two ends. The CDR3 has 14 residues. Germline CDR1 and CDR2: SQVTM and ANQGSEA.

This clonotype came up many times. The chain couples TRBV5-4 to TRBJ2-5; 9 bases line up with TRBD1. Per germline, CDR1 SGHNT and CDR2 YYREEE (reference sequence). V gave up 5 bases and J gave up 1 base; unmatched junction bases: 6. The CDR3 extends over 15 amino acids. The CDR3 sequence: CASSSDRGLQETQYF. The CDR3 DNA is TGTGCCAGCAGTTCGGACAGGGGTCTCCAAGAGACCCAGTACTTC.

V is TRBV4-1 and J is TRBJ1-6, with D possibly being TRBD1 (5 bases). CDR3 size: 17 residues. V shed 0 bases and J shed 8 bases, with 17 bases lying between them. Germline V lookup: CDR1 MGHRA, CDR2 YSYEKL. CDR3 in DNA: TGCGCCAGCAGCCAAGATTATCGGCGCCCCAGGGATTCACCCCTCCACTTT. It specifies CASSQDYRRPRDSPLHF.

In this sample, this clonotype turned up once. The V call is TRBV6-1, the J call TRBJ2-2, with TRBD2 matching over 10 bases. The germline CDR1 and CDR2 sequences are MNHNS and SASEGT. The ends lost 10 bases at V and 0 bases at J; junction bases unmatched: 14. The CDR3 covers 18 residues. This chain's CDR3 is CATYSRGLAGANTGELFF. In nucleotides, the CDR3 is TGTGCCACCTACTCAAGGGGGCTAGCGGGGGCGAACACCGGGGAGCTGTTTTTT.

This chain joins TRBV28 and TRBJ2-7, with D possibly matching TRBD1 (5 bases). CDR1 MDHEN and CDR2 SYDVKM come from the germline V gene. V was clipped by 2 bases and J by 3 bases, with 17 bases between them. The CDR3 is 16 residues long. CDR3 coding DNA: TGTGCCAGCAGTTTAATGGACACCAGGCTTTTCTACGAGCAGTACTTC. Protein: CASSLMDTRLFYEQYF.